This paragraph reports one T cell receptor (beta chain). The antigen is undetermined. These data belong to a study of OX40 agonist ivuxolimab in advanced cancers. J lost 8 bases, V lost 3 bases, and 2 bases had no gene match. This CDR3 spans 13 amino acids. Per germline, CDR1 SGHRS and CDR2 YFSETQ. Profiling relied on immunoSEQ multiplex PCR, and the TCRdb table lists in-frame clones only, not all of them. The top ten hold more than 10% of the sample, which has 50,000 to 65,000 clones, 75% to 90% seen once. General study results and limits: Not determined was the antigen specificity of the expanded peripheral T cells.

This material consisted of CD4+ or CD8+ T cells sorted from blood, taken in a trial of the OX40 agonist ivuxolimab. The chain recombines TRBV5-1 with TRBJ1-4; 9 bases match TRBD1. This receptor was obtained from an adult with an advanced solid tumor such as melanoma, head and neck, liver or kidney cancer. The CDR3 DNA reads TGCGCCAGCAGCTATGGACAGGGGGAAAAACTGTTTTTT. This encodes CASSYGQGEKLFF.